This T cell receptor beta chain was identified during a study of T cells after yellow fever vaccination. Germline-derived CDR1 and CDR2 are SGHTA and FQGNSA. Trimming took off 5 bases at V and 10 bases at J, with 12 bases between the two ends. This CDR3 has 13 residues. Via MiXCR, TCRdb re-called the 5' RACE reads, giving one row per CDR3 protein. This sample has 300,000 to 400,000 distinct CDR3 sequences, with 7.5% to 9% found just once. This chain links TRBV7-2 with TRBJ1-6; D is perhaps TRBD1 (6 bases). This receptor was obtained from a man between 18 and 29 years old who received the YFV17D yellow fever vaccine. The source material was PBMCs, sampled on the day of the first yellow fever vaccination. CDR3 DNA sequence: TGTGCCAGCAGCGCAAAGGGGGGCTCACCCCTCCACTTT. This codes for CASSAKGGSPLHF.